These T cell receptor beta chains were read from a single sample in a study of cytomegalovirus exposure and HLA in healthy donors. Data came from immunoSEQ multiplex PCR; TCRdb stores just in-frame clones and leaves some out. The sample has about 190,000 clones, around four fifths seen once; the top ten hold about 2.6%. Sequencing input: PBMCs. Receptor source: a woman aged 45-65 years in good health and CMV-seropositive. CDR3s include the opening cysteine and the closing phenylalanine or tryptophan. A D gene is named only where the DNA matches it firmly. Some rows mark clone size as missing; the rest say once, few, many or name a class of expanded clone.

abundance: many
d_gene: -
v_gene: TRBV7-9
j_gene: TRBJ1-1
CDR3aa: CASSLREGNTEAFF
CDR3nt: TGTGCCAGCAGCTTACGGGAGGGGAACACTGAAGCTTTCTTT

abundance: -
d_gene: TRBD1
v_gene: TRBV6-5
j_gene: TRBJ1-2
CDR3aa: CASSRGQGVNWVYTF
CDR3nt: TGTGCCAGCAGTCGGGGACAGGGGGTGAATTGGGTCTACACCTTC

abundance: -
d_gene: TRBD1
v_gene: TRBV4-1
j_gene: TRBJ1-2
CDR3aa: CASSQLLRDSLNYGYTF
CDR3nt: TGCGCCAGCAGCCAGCTTCTCCGGGACAGCCTTAACTATGGCTACACCTTC

abundance: few
d_gene: TRBD1
v_gene: TRBV2
j_gene: TRBJ1-1
CDR3aa: CASRFGQGNTEAFF
CDR3nt: TGTGCCAGCAGGTTCGGACAGGGCAACACTGAAGCTTTCTTT

abundance: -
d_gene: TRBD1
v_gene: TRBV15
j_gene: TRBJ2-2
CDR3aa: CATSAETGANTGELFF
CDR3nt: TGTGCCACCAGCGCCGAGACAGGGGCGAACACCGGGGAGCTGTTTTTT

abundance: -
d_gene: -
v_gene: TRBV6-5
j_gene: TRBJ1-3
CDR3aa: CASSFTSSGNTIYF
CDR3nt: TGTGCCAGCAGTTTCACTAGCTCTGGAAACACCATATATTTT

abundance: -
d_gene: TRBD1
v_gene: TRBV4-1
j_gene: TRBJ1-2
CDR3aa: CASSQLTGQGYGYTF
CDR3nt: TGCGCCAGCAGCCAATTAACGGGACAGGGCTATGGCTACACCTTC

abundance: -
d_gene: TRBD2
v_gene: TRBV2
j_gene: TRBJ2-1
CDR3aa: CASTGLAVYNEHFF
CDR3nt: TGTGCCAGCACCGGACTAGCGGTCTACAATGAGCATTTCTTC

abundance: -
d_gene: -
v_gene: TRBV6-6
j_gene: TRBJ1-6
CDR3aa: CASNRGFRSDNSPLHF
CDR3nt: TGTGCCAGCAATCGAGGGTTCAGATCCGATAATTCACCCCTCCACTTT

abundance: -
d_gene: TRBD1
v_gene: TRBV7-9
j_gene: TRBJ1-4
CDR3aa: CASSSKGHRGPDEKLFF
CDR3nt: TGTGCCAGCAGCTCTAAGGGGCACAGGGGACCCGATGAAAAACTGTTTTTT

abundance: -
d_gene: -
v_gene: TRBV11-3
j_gene: TRBJ2-1
CDR3aa: CASRGGDNEQFF
CDR3nt: TGTGCCAGCAGAGGGGGGGACAATGAGCAGTTCTTC

abundance: once
d_gene: -
v_gene: TRBV15
j_gene: TRBJ1-5
CDR3aa: CATSTQGRENQPQHF
CDR3nt: TGTGCCACCAGCACTCAGGGGCGCGAAAATCAGCCCCAGCATTTT

abundance: -
d_gene: TRBD1
v_gene: TRBV10-3
j_gene: TRBJ2-3
CDR3aa: CAISVTGNPDTQYF
CDR3nt: TGTGCCATCAGTGTGACAGGGAACCCAGATACGCAGTATTTT

abundance: -
d_gene: TRBD2
v_gene: TRBV6-1
j_gene: TRBJ2-6
CDR3aa: CASSGGGGHVSGANVLTF
CDR3nt: TGTGCCAGCAGTGGGGGCGGGGGGCATGTCTCTGGGGCCAACGTCCTGACTTTC

abundance: once
d_gene: TRBD2
v_gene: TRBV6-5
j_gene: TRBJ2-7
CDR3aa: CASSRLADATYEQYF
CDR3nt: TGTGCCAGCAGTCGACTAGCGGACGCTACCTACGAGCAGTACTTC

abundance: -
d_gene: TRBD1
v_gene: TRBV4-3
j_gene: TRBJ2-7
CDR3aa: CASSQSGTGPTEQYF
CDR3nt: TGCGCCAGCAGCCAGTCCGGGACAGGCCCTACCGAGCAGTACTTC